Listed below are T cell receptor beta chains from one sample, sequenced in a study of blood T cell repertoires in COVID-19. Sequenced by immunoSEQ multiplex PCR; TCRdb stores in-frame clones only, minus some. The table shows roughly 7,900 clones, with 86% occurring only once. Sequenced: peripheral blood. Receptors originate from a human donor with active COVID-19. The donor label of this sample is uncertain. Each CDR3 is given with its conserved first and last residue. The D gene is left open where the match is weak. Clone size is given for some rows only: seen once, a few or many times, or a class if the clone is expanded.

clone_size d_call j_call v_call cdr3_aa cdr3_nt
. . TRBJ2-1 TRBV24-1 CATSVTGSTYNEQFF TGTGCCACCAGTGTCACGGGTTCAACCTACAATGAGCAGTTCTTC
. . TRBJ1-3 TRBV7-8 CASSLVFAGGGNTIYF TGTGCCAGCAGCTTAGTTTTCGCGGGGGGGGGAAACACCATATATTTT
. . TRBJ2-1 TRBV27 CASSFANEQFF TGTGCCAGCAGTTTCGCGAATGAGCAGTTCTTC
. TRBD1 TRBJ1-5 TRBV6-1 CASSEADRVWQPQHF TGTGCCAGCAGTGAAGCCGACAGGGTATGGCAGCCCCAGCATTTT
. TRBD2 TRBJ2-7 TRBV10-3 CAISESSLAGGPYEQYF TGTGCCATCAGTGAGTCGAGTCTAGCGGGGGGGCCGTACGAGCAGTACTTC
. . TRBJ2-7 TRBV21-1 CASSKEGQGFGQYF TGTGCCAGCAGCAAAGAGGGCCAGGGTTTTGGGCAGTACTTC
. . TRBJ2-3 TRBV21-1 CASSSPGQGEADTQYF TGTGCCAGCAGCTCGCCGGGACAGGGAGAGGCAGATACGCAGTATTTT
. TRBD2 TRBJ2-1 TRBV7-2 CASSALAGVYNEQFF TGTGCCAGCAGCGCCCTAGCGGGAGTCTACAATGAGCAGTTCTTC
. TRBD2 TRBJ2-7 TRBV20-1 CSGRGGDEQYF TGCAGTGGACGGGGAGGGGACGAGCAGTACTTC
large . TRBJ1-1 TRBV5-1 CASSLAGSMNTEAFF TGCGCCAGCAGCTTGGCCGGGAGTATGAACACTGAAGCTTTCTTT
. . TRBJ1-1 TRBV6-6 CASSYSEGNTEAFF TGTGCCAGCAGTTACTCAGAGGGGAACACTGAAGCTTTCTTT
. TRBD2 TRBJ2-3 TRBV4-3 CASSQEGSGEGLQDTQYF TGCGCCAGCAGCCAAGAAGGTTCGGGGGAGGGCCTACAAGATACGCAGTATTTT
few . TRBJ1-1 TRBV18 CASSPLDRQEAFF TGTGCCAGCTCACCACTGGACAGACAAGAAGCTTTCTTT
once TRBD2 TRBJ2-1 TRBV25-1 CASSSGTSTEQFF TGTGCCAGCAGTTCCGGGACTAGCACTGAGCAGTTCTTC
. . TRBJ2-4 TRBV25-1 CASSEGEALAKNIQYF TGTGCCAGCAGTGAAGGAGAGGCACTAGCCAAAAACATTCAGTACTTC
. . TRBJ2-1 TRBV27 CASRRASVVGEQFF TGTGCCAGCCGGCGGGCTAGCGTTGTGGGTGAGCAGTTCTTC
. . TRBJ2-4 TRBV3-1/TRBV3-2 CASSQGGLAKNIQYF TGTGCCAGCAGCCAAGGCGGGTTAGCCAAAAACATTCAGTACTTC
. . TRBJ1-2 TRBV28 CASSPAGYYGYTF TGTGCCAGTAGCCCCGCGGGTTACTATGGCTACACCTTC
. TRBD2 TRBJ2-1 TRBV5-4 CASSLAGSGRAHEQFF TGTGCCAGCAGCTTGGCCGGGAGCGGGAGGGCCCATGAGCAGTTCTTC
. . TRBJ1-2 TRBV28 CASSLLSPGKLYGYTF TGTGCCAGCAGTTTACTGAGTCCAGGGAAACTATATGGCTACACCTTC
. TRBD1 TRBJ2-1 TRBV4-1 CASQSGTGVYNEQFF TGCGCCAGCCAATCCGGGACAGGTGTTTACAATGAGCAGTTCTTC
. . TRBJ2-3 TRBV27 CASSLRATVTDTQYF TGTGCCAGCAGTTTACGCGCGACAGTCACAGATACGCAGTATTTT
. . TRBJ1-3 TRBV11-2 CASSLHYGSIYF TGTGCCAGCAGCTTACATTACGGTTCTATATATTTT
. . TRBJ2-4 TRBV7-2 CASSLGDGQYVAKNIQYF TGTGCCAGCAGCTTAGGGGATGGACAGTATGTAGCCAAAAACATTCAGTACTTC
. TRBD1 TRBJ1-3 TRBV6-5 CASSYSDREAGNTIYF TGTGCCAGCAGTTACTCTGACAGGGAGGCTGGAAACACCATATATTTT
. . TRBJ2-5 TRBV9 CASSVGTTQETQYF TGTGCCAGCAGCGTAGGGACTACCCAAGAGACCCAGTACTTC
. TRBD1 TRBJ2-2 TRBV5-4 CASSPRTGNTGELFF TGTGCCAGCAGCCCTAGGACAGGCAACACCGGGGAGCTGTTTTTT
. . TRBJ1-3 TRBV10-3 CAISESRFSGNTIYF TGTGCCATCAGTGAGTCGAGGTTCTCTGGAAACACCATATATTTT
medium-sized TRBD1 TRBJ1-1 TRBV30 CAWSEGARGFNTEAFF TGTGCCTGGAGTGAAGGGGCCAGGGGGTTTAACACTGAAGCTTTCTTT
once . TRBJ2-7 TRBV5-1 CASSLAGRGHSYEQYF TGCGCCAGCAGCTTGGCCGGGCGGGGGCACTCCTACGAGCAGTACTTC
. TRBD2 TRBJ2-1 TRBV5-1 CASSFDGGYNEQFF TGCGCCAGCAGCTTTGACGGGGGGTACAATGAGCAGTTCTTC
. . TRBJ2-7 TRBV5-1 CASSLRQGNDEQYF TGCGCCAGCAGCTTGAGGCAGGGGAACGACGAGCAGTACTTC
. TRBD2 TRBJ2-1 TRBV6-4 CASSDTSGGANEQFF TGTGCCAGCAGTGACACTAGCGGGGGGGCCAATGAGCAGTTCTTC
. TRBD2 TRBJ2-1 TRBV10-1 CASSSGGGNEQFF TGCGCCAGCAGTAGCGGGGGGGGAAATGAGCAGTTCTTC
few TRBD1 TRBJ2-5 TRBV19 CASSIDHGTGRETQYF TGTGCCAGTAGTATAGATCACGGGACAGGTCGAGAGACCCAGTACTTC
. . TRBJ1-1 TRBV5-1 CASSLVQGRNTEAFF TGCGCCAGCAGCTTGGTTCAGGGGAGGAACACTGAAGCTTTCTTT
. TRBD1 TRBJ2-1 TRBV29-1 CSVDGTGSYTEQFF TGCAGCGTTGATGGGACAGGGTCTTACACTGAGCAGTTCTTC
. . TRBJ1-4 TRBV4-3 CAIDEQRGESEFNEKLFF TGCGCCATAGATGAACAGCGGGGGGAATCGGAATTTAATGAAAAACTGTTTTTT
. . TRBJ2-7 TRBV7-7 CASSAATGLTYEQYF TGTGCTAGCAGCGCCGCAACAGGTTTGACCTACGAGCAGTACTTC
. . TRBJ1-3 TRBV30 CAWSVLARNTIYF TGTGCCTGGAGTGTACTCGCGCGAAACACCATATATTTT